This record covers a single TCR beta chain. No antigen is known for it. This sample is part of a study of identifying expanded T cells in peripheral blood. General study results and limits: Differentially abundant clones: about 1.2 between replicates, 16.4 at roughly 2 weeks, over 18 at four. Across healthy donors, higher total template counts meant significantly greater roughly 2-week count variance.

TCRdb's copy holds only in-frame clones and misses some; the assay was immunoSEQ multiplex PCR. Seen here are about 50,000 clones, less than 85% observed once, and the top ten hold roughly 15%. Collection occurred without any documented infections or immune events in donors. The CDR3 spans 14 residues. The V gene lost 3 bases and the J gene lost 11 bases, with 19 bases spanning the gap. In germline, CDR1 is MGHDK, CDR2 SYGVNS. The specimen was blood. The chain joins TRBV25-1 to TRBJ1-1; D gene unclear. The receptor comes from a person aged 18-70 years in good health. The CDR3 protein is CASSELTSRSSAFF. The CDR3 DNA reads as TGTGCCAGCAGTGAGCTCACATCCCGAAGCTCGGCTTTCTTT.